This T cell receptor beta chain was recorded in a study of Tregs in tolerant kidney transplant recipients. Unstimulated regulatory T cells (CD4+CD25+CD127-), CD4+CD25- non-regulatory cells, CD4 and CD8 cells were FACS-sorted from thawed PBMCs. General observations from the study: This study did not directly address biological reproducibility. Expanding Tregs on activated donor B cells appeared to best identify donor-specific TCRbeta clones. The small number of patients limits these findings pending further validation.

Germline V gene lookup returns CDR1 SNHLY and CDR2 FYNNEI. With V trimmed by 1 base and J by 4 bases, 9 bases remained unmatched. The CDR3 length is 16 residues. For this clone: Its antigen is not known.

The data were produced by immunoSEQ multiplex PCR, yet TCRdb's version contains in-frame clones alone and is incomplete. The table records hundreds of thousands of clones, around 82% of them present only once. V is TRBV2 and J is TRBJ1-2, with 7 bases that match TRBD1. The TCR comes from a human donor in good health. The sample was CD4+ T cells from blood. In nucleotides, the CDR3 is TGTGCCAGCAGTGAAGGCTCCGGGACAGCGGGCTATGGCTACACCTTC. Amino acids: CASSEGSGTAGYGYTF. The full variable domain, its missing parts supplied by reference TRBV2 and TRBJ1-2, is EPEVTQTPSHQVTQMGQEVILRCVPISNHLYFYWYRQILGQKVEFLVSFYNNEISEKSEIFDDQFSVERPDGSNFTLKIRSTKLEDSAMYFCASSEGSGTAGYGYTFGSGTRLTVV.